These T cell receptor beta chains were read from a single sample in a study of spatial heterogeneity in lung cancer. TCRdb ran MiXCR on the 5' RACE reads and lists one entry per CDR3 protein. Among 100,000 to 120,000 distinct CDR3 sequences listed, about 10% were seen once. The specimen was PBMCs, collected at follow-up. Receptors originate from a female donor with early-stage non-small cell lung cancer. The CDR3 runs from the conserved cysteine through the conserved F or W. The order of the fields is D gene, V gene, clone size, J gene, CDR3 DNA, CDR3 protein. A D gene is named only where the DNA matches it firmly. Where a row states a size, it is once, few, many or the class of an expanded clone; other rows omit it.

NA	TRBV24-1	NA	TRBJ2-2	TGTGCCACCAGTAACCCCCCGACCGGGGAGCTGTTTTTT	CATSNPPTGELFF
NA	TRBV5-1	NA	TRBJ2-2	TGCGCCAGCAGCGTCTCAGGTCCCCCCAACACCGGGGAGCTGTTTTTT	CASSVSGPPNTGELFF
NA	TRBV5-1	many	TRBJ1-5	TGCGCCAGCAGCTTGACGGGGTACGAGTCCCAGCATTTT	CASSLTGYESQHF
TRBD1	TRBV3-1	many	TRBJ1-4	TGTGCCAGCAGACACCGACAGGGTGGGCGTGAAAAACTGTTTTTT	CASRHRQGGREKLFF
TRBD1	TRBV4-3	many	TRBJ1-4	TGCGCCAGCAGCCCGGGACAGGTTAATGAAAAACTGTTTTTT	CASSPGQVNEKLFF
TRBD2	TRBV29-1	many	TRBJ2-1	TGCAGCGTTGAGAGCGGGAGGGGGTATGAGCAGTTCTTC	CSVESGRGYEQFF
NA	TRBV28	few	TRBJ2-5	TGTGCCAGCAGTCTAATGGCGGGGTGGGATCAGAAGACCCAGTACTTC	CASSLMAGWDQKTQYF
TRBD1	TRBV9	many	TRBJ2-5	TGTGCCAGCAGCGTCCTTACAGGGGGCCAAGAGACCCAGTACTTC	CASSVLTGGQETQYF
NA	TRBV24-1	many	TRBJ2-3	TGTGCCACCAGTGCGGGAGCCTTAGATACGCAGTATTTT	CATSAGALDTQYF
TRBD1	TRBV4-1	few	TRBJ2-4	TGCGCCAGCAGCCAACAGGGGGAAGCCAAAAACATTCAGTACTTC	CASSQQGEAKNIQYF
NA	TRBV20-1	few	TRBJ1-2	TGCAGTGCTAGACCCGAGAACTATGGCTACACCTTC	CSARPENYGYTF
NA	TRBV12-3/TRBV12-4	many	TRBJ1-5	TGTGCCAGCAGTGGACAGCACAGCAATCAGCCCCAGCATTTT	CASSGQHSNQPQHF
NA	TRBV25-1	many	TRBJ1-4	TGTGCCGGCCAGAACAGTAATAATGAAAAACTGTTTTTT	CAGQNSNNEKLFF
NA	TRBV28	NA	TRBJ2-7	TGTGCCAGCAGTCCAGGGGGAGGGAGGTACGAGCAGTACTTC	CASSPGGGRYEQYF
NA	TRBV6-6	many	TRBJ2-5	TGTGCCAGCAGTTACGAAGGACGTCAGGAGACCCAGTACTTC	CASSYEGRQETQYF
TRBD2	TRBV19	many	TRBJ2-1	TGTGCCAGTAGACCCTCCGGGACTAGCGGAAACAATGAGCAGTTCTTC	CASRPSGTSGNNEQFF
TRBD2	TRBV7-9	many	TRBJ2-3	TGTGCCAGCAGCCTCGGGACTAGCGGGGCAGATACGCAGTATTTT	CASSLGTSGADTQYF
TRBD1	TRBV6-1	NA	TRBJ2-2	TGTGCCAGCAGATTGGACAGGGGGATTTCCGGGGAGCTGTTTTTT	CASRLDRGISGELFF
TRBD2	TRBV4-1	NA	TRBJ2-3	TGCGCCAGCAGCCATGGGAGGGCCCCAGATACGCAGTATTTT	CASSHGRAPDTQYF
TRBD1	TRBV5-1	few	TRBJ1-2	TGCGCCAGCAGTCGGGACAGGGGCTATGGCTACACCTTC	CASSRDRGYGYTF
TRBD2	TRBV12-3/TRBV12-4	NA	TRBJ2-1	TGTGCCAGCAGCAGACCGTTGGGGACTAGCGGGAGTTGGTTTGACTACAATGAGCAGTTCTTC	CASSRPLGTSGSWFDYNEQFF
NA	TRBV28	NA	TRBJ1-1	TGTGCCAGCAGCCCCGGGGGGTTGGGCACTGAAGCTTTCTTT	CASSPGGLGTEAFF
NA	TRBV28	few	TRBJ1-1	TGTGCCAGCAGCCACGGGGCGGGGGTGAACACTGAAGCTTTCTTT	CASSHGAGVNTEAFF
NA	TRBV18	few	TRBJ1-3	TGTGCCAGCTCACCCGGACAGACCTCTGGAAACACCATATATTTT	CASSPGQTSGNTIYF
NA	TRBV28	NA	TRBJ1-1	TGTGCCAGCACCAACTCACAGGGGAACACTGAAGCTTTCTTT	CASTNSQGNTEAFF
NA	TRBV7-2	once	TRBJ2-1	TGTGCCAGCAGTTCTCAGGGACGGTACAATGAGCAGTTCTTC	CASSSQGRYNEQFF
TRBD1	TRBV24-1	few	TRBJ2-1	TGTGCCACCAGTGATGGGCAGGGGGCCGGATCCTACAATGAGCAGTTCTTC	CATSDGQGAGSYNEQFF
TRBD1	TRBV10-1	NA	TRBJ2-1	TGCGCCGAAGCATGGGACAGGGGGCATGAGCAGTTCTTC	CAEAWDRGHEQFF
TRBD1	TRBV27	few	TRBJ1-1	TGTGCCAGCATGGGGCAGGGGGGGATCCCCACTGAAGCTTTCTTT	CASMGQGGIPTEAFF
TRBD2	TRBV5-1	few	TRBJ2-1	TGCGCCAGCAGCTTGGTCACCCTAGCGGGAGATGAGCAGTTCTTC	CASSLVTLAGDEQFF
TRBD2	TRBV11-3	NA	TRBJ2-3	TGTGCCAGCAGCTTAGAGGGTGTCGGACTAGCGGGAAGAAAGACAGATACGCAGTATTTT	CASSLEGVGLAGRKTDTQYF
NA	TRBV5-1	many	TRBJ2-1	TGCGCCAGCAGCTTTCAATACACCGGCGATGAGCAGTTCTTC	CASSFQYTGDEQFF
NA	TRBV5-1	NA	TRBJ2-1	TGCGCCAGCAGCGGGGAGTTAGACGGGGGCAATGAGCAGTTCTTC	CASSGELDGGNEQFF
TRBD2	TRBV25-1	many	TRBJ2-7	TGTGCCAGCAGTGAGGTGGGACTAGCGGACGAGCAGTACTTC	CASSEVGLADEQYF
TRBD1	TRBV11-1	NA	TRBJ2-2	TGTGCCAGCAGCTCGAGGACAGGGGGCTTGAACACCGGGGAGCTGTTTTTT	CASSSRTGGLNTGELFF
NA	TRBV7-9	many	TRBJ2-5	TGTGCCAGCAGCCTAGATCAAGAGACCCAGTACTTC	CASSLDQETQYF
NA	TRBV2	NA	TRBJ2-3	TGTGCCAGCAGTGCTGAGTTTCCCCGCACAGATACGCAGTATTTT	CASSAEFPRTDTQYF
NA	TRBV7-2	few	TRBJ2-1	TGTGCCAGCAGCATTAGGGTGGAGCAGTTCTTC	CASSIRVEQFF
NA	TRBV6-6	NA	TRBJ1-1	TGTGCCAGCAGTTACACTAACACTGAAGCTTTCTTT	CASSYTNTEAFF
NA	TRBV19	NA	TRBJ2-6	TGTGCCAGTACCCAGACCTCTGGGGCCAACGTCCTGACTTTC	CASTQTSGANVLTF
NA	TRBV29-1	many	TRBJ1-3	TGCAGCGTTGTCTTTCCCGGAAACACCATATATTTT	CSVVFPGNTIYF
TRBD1	TRBV28	few	TRBJ2-2	TGTGCCAGCAGTTCAACAGGGGGAGCGAACACCGGGGAGCTGTTTTTT	CASSSTGGANTGELFF
NA	TRBV2	few	TRBJ2-3	TGTGCCAGCAGACCACTAGCTAGCACAGATACGCAGTATTTT	CASRPLASTDTQYF
NA	TRBV29-1	many	TRBJ2-1	TGCAGCGTTGTTAAAACTAGCTCCTACAATGAGCAGTTCTTC	CSVVKTSSYNEQFF
NA	TRBV5-6	few	TRBJ1-2	TGTGCCAGCAGCCCCATCGAAAGAGCTAACTATGGCTACACCTTC	CASSPIERANYGYTF
TRBD2	TRBV2	many	TRBJ2-2	TGTGCCAGCAAGCAGCTAGCGGGAGCCACCGGGGAGCTGTTTTTT	CASKQLAGATGELFF